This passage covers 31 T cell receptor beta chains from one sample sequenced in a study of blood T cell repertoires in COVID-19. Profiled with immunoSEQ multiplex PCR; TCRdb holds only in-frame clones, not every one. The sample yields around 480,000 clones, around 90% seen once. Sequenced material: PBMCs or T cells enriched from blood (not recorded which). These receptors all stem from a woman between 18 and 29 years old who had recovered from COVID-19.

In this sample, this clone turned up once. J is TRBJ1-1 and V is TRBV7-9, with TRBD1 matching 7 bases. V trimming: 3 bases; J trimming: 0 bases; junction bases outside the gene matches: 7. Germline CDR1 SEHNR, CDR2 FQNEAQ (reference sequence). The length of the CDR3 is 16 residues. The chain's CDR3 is CASSFPTGVLNTEAFF. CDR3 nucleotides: TGTGCCAGCAGCTTCCCCACAGGGGTATTGAACACTGAAGCTTTCTTT.

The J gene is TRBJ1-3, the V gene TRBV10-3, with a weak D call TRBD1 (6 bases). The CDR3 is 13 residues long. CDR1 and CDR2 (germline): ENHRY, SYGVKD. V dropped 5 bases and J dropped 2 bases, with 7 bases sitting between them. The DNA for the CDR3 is TGTGCCATCAGTACAGGGACTGGAAACACCATATATTTT. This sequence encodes CAISTGTGNTIYF.

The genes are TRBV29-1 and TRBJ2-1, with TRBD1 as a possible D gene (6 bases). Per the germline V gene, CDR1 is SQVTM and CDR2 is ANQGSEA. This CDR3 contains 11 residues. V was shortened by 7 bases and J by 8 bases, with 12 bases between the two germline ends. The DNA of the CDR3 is TGCAGCGGAGGTTCAGGGGATGAGCAGTTCTTC. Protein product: CSGGSGDEQFF.

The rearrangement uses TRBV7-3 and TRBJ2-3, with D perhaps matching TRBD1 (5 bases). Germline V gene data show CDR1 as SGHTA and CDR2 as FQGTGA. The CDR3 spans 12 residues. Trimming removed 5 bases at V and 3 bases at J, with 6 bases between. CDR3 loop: CASSPGTDTQYF. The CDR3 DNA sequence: TGTGCCAGCAGCCCAGGGACAGATACGCAGTATTTT.

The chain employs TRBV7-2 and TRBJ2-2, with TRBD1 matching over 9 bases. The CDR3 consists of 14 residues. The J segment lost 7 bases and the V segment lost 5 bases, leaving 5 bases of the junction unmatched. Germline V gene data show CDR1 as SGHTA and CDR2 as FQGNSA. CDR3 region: CASSLGTGSGELFF. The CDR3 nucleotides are TGTGCCAGCAGCCTAGGGACAGGGAGCGGGGAGCTGTTTTTT.

CDR3 region: CASGVNRETQYF. The CDR3 nucleotides are TGTGCCAGCGGAGTGAACCGAGAGACCCAGTACTTC. This chain uses TRBV12-3 or TRBV12-4 with TRBJ2-5; D is unclear. V gave up 8 bases and J gave up 4 bases, with 11 bases separating them. This CDR3 has 12 amino acids.

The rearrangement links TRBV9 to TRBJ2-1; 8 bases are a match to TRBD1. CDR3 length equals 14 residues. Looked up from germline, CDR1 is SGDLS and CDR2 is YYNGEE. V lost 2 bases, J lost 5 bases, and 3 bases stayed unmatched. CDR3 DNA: TGTGCCAGCAGCGTTCAGGGGGCCCACAATGAGCAGTTCTTC. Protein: CASSVQGAHNEQFF. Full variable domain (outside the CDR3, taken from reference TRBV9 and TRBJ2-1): DSGVTQTPKHLITATGQRVTLRCSPRSGDLSVYWYQQSLDQGLQFLIQYYNGEERAKGNILERFSAQQFPDLHSELNLSSLELGDSALYFCASSVQGAHNEQFFGPGTRLTVL.

CDR3 DNA sequence: TGTGCCAGCAGCGCGTGGGAGGGTTTGTCAGATACGCAGTATTTT. Amino acids: CASSAWEGLSDTQYF. This chain connects TRBV9 to TRBJ2-3, with TRBD2 matching 7 bases. The germline V gene has CDR1 SGDLS and CDR2 YYNGEE. This CDR3 has 15 residues. V shed 3 bases, J shed 4 bases, and the junction held 8 bases outside the gene matches.

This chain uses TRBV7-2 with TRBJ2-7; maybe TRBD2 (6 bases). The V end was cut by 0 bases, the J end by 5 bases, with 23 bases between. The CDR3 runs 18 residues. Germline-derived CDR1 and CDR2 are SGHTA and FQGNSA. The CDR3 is CASSLAVGGADPTHEQYF. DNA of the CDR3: TGTGCCAGCAGCTTAGCGGTGGGCGGGGCCGACCCAACCCACGAGCAGTACTTC.

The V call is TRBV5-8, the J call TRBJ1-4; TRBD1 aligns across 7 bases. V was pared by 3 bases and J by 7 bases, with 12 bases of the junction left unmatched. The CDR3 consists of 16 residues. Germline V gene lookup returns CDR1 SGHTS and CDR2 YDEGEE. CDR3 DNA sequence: TGTGCCAGCAGCTCCCTAACAGGGGCCCGGGGTGAAAAACTGTTTTTT. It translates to CASSSLTGARGEKLFF.

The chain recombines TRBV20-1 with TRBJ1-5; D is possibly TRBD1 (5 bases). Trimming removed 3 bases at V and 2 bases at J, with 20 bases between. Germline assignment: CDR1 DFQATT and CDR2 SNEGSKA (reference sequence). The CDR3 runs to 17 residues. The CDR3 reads CSASTTQGFIGNQPQHF. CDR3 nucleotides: TGCAGTGCTAGTACTACCCAGGGTTTCATAGGCAATCAGCCCCAGCATTTT.

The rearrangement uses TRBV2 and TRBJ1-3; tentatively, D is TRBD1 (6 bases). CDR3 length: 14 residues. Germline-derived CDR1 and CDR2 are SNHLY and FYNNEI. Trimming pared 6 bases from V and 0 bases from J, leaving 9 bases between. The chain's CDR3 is CASRTGSSGNTIYF. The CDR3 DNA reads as TGTGCCAGCAGGACAGGCAGCTCTGGAAACACCATATATTTT.

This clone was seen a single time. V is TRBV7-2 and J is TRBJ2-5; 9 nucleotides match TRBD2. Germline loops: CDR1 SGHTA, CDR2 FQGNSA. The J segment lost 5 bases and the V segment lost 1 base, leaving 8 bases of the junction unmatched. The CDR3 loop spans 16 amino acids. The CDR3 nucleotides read TGTGCCAGCAGCTTAGTTGGTAGCGGGGGTGGGGAGACCCAGTACTTC. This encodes CASSLVGSGGGETQYF.

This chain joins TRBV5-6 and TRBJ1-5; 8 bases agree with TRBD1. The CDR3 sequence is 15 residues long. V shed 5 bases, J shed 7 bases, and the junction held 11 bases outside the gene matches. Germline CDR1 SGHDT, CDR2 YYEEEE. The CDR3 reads CASRYRTGIEQPQHF. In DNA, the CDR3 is TGTGCCAGCAGGTACAGGACAGGGATAGAGCAGCCCCAGCATTTT.

The CDR3 nucleotides are TGTGCCTGGAGTACCATCGGGGACACTGAAGCTTTCTTT. Protein product: CAWSTIGDTEAFF. The rearrangement links TRBV30 to TRBJ1-1; D gene ambiguous. This CDR3 region has 13 residues. V lost 2 bases and J 3 bases, leaving 10 bases between the germline ends. CDR1 and CDR2 from the germline V gene are GTSNPN and SVGIG (reference sequence).

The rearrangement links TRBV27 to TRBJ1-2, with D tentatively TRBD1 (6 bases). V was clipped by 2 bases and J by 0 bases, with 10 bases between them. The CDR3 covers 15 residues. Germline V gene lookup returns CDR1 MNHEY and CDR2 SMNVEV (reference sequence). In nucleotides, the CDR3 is TGTGCCAGCAGTTTACAGGGGCTAGCTAACTATGGCTACACCTTC. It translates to CASSLQGLANYGYTF.

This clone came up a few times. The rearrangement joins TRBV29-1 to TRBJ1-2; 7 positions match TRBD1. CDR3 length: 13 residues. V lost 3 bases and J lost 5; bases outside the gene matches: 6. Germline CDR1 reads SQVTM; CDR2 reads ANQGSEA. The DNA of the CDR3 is TGCAGCGTTGAGGAGGGGGCGCGGTATGGCTACACCTTC. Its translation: CSVEEGARYGYTF.

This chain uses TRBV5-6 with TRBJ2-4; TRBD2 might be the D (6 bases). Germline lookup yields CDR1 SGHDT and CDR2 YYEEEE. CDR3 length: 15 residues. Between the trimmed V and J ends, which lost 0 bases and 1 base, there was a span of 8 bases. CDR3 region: CASSLGRGAKNIQYF. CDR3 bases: TGTGCCAGCAGCTTGGGGCGGGGCGCCAAAAACATTCAGTACTTC.

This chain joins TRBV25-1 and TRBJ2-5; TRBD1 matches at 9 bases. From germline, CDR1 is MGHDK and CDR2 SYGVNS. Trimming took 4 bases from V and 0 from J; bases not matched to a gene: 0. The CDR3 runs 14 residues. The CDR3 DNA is TGTGCCAGCAGTGGGGACAGGGACCAAGAGACCCAGTACTTC. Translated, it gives CASSGDRDQETQYF.

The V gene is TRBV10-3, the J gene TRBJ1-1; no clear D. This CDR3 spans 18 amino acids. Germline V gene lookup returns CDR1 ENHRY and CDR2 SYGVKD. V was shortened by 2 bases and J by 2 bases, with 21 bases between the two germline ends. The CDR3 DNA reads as TGTGCCATCAGTGAGAGTGGCGGGGAGAATGGAATTAACACTGAAGCTTTCTTT. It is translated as CAISESGGENGINTEAFF.

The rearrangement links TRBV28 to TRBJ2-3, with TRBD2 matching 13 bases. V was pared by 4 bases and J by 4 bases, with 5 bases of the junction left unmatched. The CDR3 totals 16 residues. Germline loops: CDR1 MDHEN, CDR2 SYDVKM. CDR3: CASSSGLAGAADTQYF. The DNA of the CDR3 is TGTGCCAGCAGTTCCGGACTAGCGGGGGCGGCAGATACGCAGTATTTT.

The CDR3 region is CAWSLGGSNEKLFF. The DNA for the CDR3 is TGTGCCTGGAGTTTAGGGGGCTCTAATGAAAAACTGTTTTTT. The rearrangement links TRBV30 to TRBJ1-4; 7 nucleotides match TRBD1. The ends lost 2 bases at V and 3 bases at J; junction bases unmatched: 3. This CDR3 is 14 amino acids long. Germline assignment: CDR1 GTSNPN and CDR2 SVGIG (reference sequence).

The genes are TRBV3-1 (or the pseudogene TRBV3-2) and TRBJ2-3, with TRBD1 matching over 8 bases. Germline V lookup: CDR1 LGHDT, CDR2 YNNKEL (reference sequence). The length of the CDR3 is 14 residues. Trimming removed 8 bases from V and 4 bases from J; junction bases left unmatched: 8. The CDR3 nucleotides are TGTGCCAGCGCCGCAGGGGGCATATCAGATACGCAGTATTTT. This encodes CASAAGGISDTQYF.

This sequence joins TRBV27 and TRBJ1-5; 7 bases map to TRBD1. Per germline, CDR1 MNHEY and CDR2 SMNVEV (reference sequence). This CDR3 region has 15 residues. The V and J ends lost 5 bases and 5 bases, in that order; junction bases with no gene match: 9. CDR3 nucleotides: TGTGCCAGCAGTCAAACAGGGGACAGACATCAGCCCCAGCATTTT. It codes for CASSQTGDRHQPQHF.

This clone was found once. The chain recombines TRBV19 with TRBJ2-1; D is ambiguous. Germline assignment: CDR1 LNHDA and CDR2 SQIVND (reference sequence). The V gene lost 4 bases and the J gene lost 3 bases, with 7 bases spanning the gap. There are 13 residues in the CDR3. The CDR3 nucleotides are TGTGCCAGTAGTACACAGTACTACAATGAGCAGTTCTTC. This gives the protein CASSTQYYNEQFF.

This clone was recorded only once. The CDR3 nucleotides are TGTGCCAGCAGTGGGAGTCGGAATTCACCCCTCCACTTT. Encoded protein: CASSGSRNSPLHF. The chain links TRBV2 to TRBJ1-6; D gene unclear. V was pared by 4 bases and J by 7 bases, with 8 bases between. Germline values: CDR1 SNHLY, CDR2 FYNNEI. The CDR3 is made up of 13 amino acids.

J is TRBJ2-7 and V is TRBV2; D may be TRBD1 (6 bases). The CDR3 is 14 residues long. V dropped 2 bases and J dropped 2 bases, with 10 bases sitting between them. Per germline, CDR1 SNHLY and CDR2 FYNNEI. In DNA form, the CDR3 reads TGTGCCAGCAGTGAACTCGGGACAACCTACGAGCAGTACTTC. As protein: CASSELGTTYEQYF.

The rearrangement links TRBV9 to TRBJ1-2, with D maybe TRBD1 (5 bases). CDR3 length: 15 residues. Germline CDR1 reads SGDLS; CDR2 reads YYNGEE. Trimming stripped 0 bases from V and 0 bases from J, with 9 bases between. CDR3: CASSVGQSPNYGYTF. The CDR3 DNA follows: TGTGCCAGCAGCGTAGGACAGTCTCCTAACTATGGCTACACCTTC.

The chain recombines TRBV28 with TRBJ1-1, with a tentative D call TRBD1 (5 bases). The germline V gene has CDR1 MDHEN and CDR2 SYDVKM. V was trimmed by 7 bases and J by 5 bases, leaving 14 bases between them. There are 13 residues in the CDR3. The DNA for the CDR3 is TGTGCCAGCAATGGGGGGGAGGTGACTGAAGCTTTCTTT. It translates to CASNGGEVTEAFF.

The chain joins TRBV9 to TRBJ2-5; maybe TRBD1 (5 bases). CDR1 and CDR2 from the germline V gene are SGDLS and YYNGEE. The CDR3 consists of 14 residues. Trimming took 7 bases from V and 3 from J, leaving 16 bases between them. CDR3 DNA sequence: TGTGCCAGCTCCACCAGGGAACTTGAAGAGACCCAGTACTTC. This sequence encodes CASSTRELEETQYF. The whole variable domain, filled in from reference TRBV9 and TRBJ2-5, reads DSGVTQTPKHLITATGQRVTLRCSPRSGDLSVYWYQQSLDQGLQFLIQYYNGEERAKGNILERFSAQQFPDLHSELNLSSLELGDSALYFCASSTRELEETQYFGPGTRLLVL.

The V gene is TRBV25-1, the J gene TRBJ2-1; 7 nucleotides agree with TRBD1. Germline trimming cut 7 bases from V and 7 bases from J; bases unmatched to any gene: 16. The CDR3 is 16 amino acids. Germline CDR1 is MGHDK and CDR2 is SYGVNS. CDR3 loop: CASTSTGAAGLNEQFF. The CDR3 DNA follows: TGTGCCAGCACTTCAACAGGGGCCGCCGGGTTAAATGAGCAGTTCTTC.